These 6 T cell receptor beta chains were all obtained from the same sample, sequenced in a study of lung T cells in sarcoidosis with Löfgren's syndrome. MiXCR was run by TCRdb on the reads, yielding one entry per CDR3 protein. The sample lists 15,000 to 25,000 distinct CDR3 sequences; 20% to 25% were seen once. The specimen was CD4+ T cells from bronchoalveolar lavage. These receptors were collected from a human donor with sarcoidosis (Löfgren's syndrome or another form), or a control subject (not recorded which).

This clonotype rates as medium-sized. The J gene is TRBJ1-2, the V gene TRBV25-1; a weak D match, TRBD1 (6 bases). Trimming removed 3 bases from V and 11 bases from J, with 22 bases in between. Germline V gene sequence: CDR1 MGHDK, CDR2 SYGVNS. The CDR3 sequence is 15 residues long. The CDR3 loop reads CASSDLPGGGVGYTF. CDR3 in DNA: TGTGCCAGCAGTGACCTCCCTGGAGGGGGTGTTGGTTACACCTTC.

This clonotype was seen at least ten times. The V and J genes are TRBV20-1 and TRBJ2-7; 7 nucleotides line up with TRBD2. The CDR3 sequence is 13 residues long. Looked up from germline, CDR1 is DFQATT and CDR2 is SNEGSKA (reference sequence). With 4 bases clipped from V and 2 bases from J, the junction kept 5 bases outside the gene matches. The CDR3 nucleotides are TGCAGTGCTACCCGTCGGGGGGCCTACGAGCAGTACTTC. Translated, it gives CSATRRGAYEQYF.

Ten or more counts support this clonotype. This chain uses TRBV20-1 with TRBJ2-7, with D hard to call. This CDR3 is 15 amino acids long. The V gene's germline CDR1 is DFQATT and CDR2 SNEGSKA (reference sequence). Trimming pared 0 bases from V and 0 bases from J, leaving 12 bases between. The CDR3 DNA sequence: TGCAGTGCTAGAGACTGGGCTACACTCTCCTACGAGCAGTACTTC. It codes for CSARDWATLSYEQYF.

This chain uses TRBV3-1 with TRBJ2-7; tentatively, D is TRBD1 (5 bases). Germline CDR1 is LGHDT and CDR2 is YNNKEL (reference sequence). The germline V and J ends were trimmed by 1 base and 3 bases, with 13 bases remaining between them. This CDR3 has 15 residues. The CDR3: CASSQVDPGHYEQYF. The DNA for the CDR3 is TGTGCCAGCAGCCAAGTAGACCCAGGGCACTACGAGCAGTACTTC.

The chain recombines TRBV18 with TRBJ2-7; tentatively, D is TRBD2 (6 bases). The CDR3 is made up of 16 amino acids. Germline V CDR1 and CDR2: KGHSH, LQKENI. The V and J ends lost 2 bases and 1 base respectively, with 15 bases between them. CDR3 DNA sequence: TGTGCCAGCTCACCAAACCAAGCGACTAGTTCCTACGAGCAGTACTTC. It translates to CASSPNQATSSYEQYF. Full variable domain (outside the CDR3, taken from reference TRBV18 and TRBJ2-7): NAGVMQNPRHLVRRRGQEARLRCSPMKGHSHVYWYRQLPEEGLKFMVYLQKENIIDESGMPKERFSAEFPKEGPSILRIQQVVRGDSAAYFCASSPNQATSSYEQYFGPGTRLTVT.

This clonotype occurred a few times. The chain joins TRBV19 to TRBJ2-5; 9 bases match TRBD2. V lost 5 bases and J lost 6; bases outside the gene matches: 10. The CDR3 is 15 amino acids. The germline V gene encodes CDR1 LNHDA and CDR2 SQIVND (reference sequence). This CDR3 is CASSVPSGLAKTQYF. CDR3 nucleotide sequence: TGTGCCAGTAGTGTCCCCTCCGGACTAGCGAAGACCCAGTACTTC. The whole variable domain, remainder taken from reference TRBV19 and TRBJ2-5, is DGGITQSPKYLFRKEGQNVTLSCEQNLNHDAMYWYRQDPGQGLRLIYYSQIVNDFQKGDIAEGYSVSREKKESFPLTVTSAQKNPTAFYLCASSVPSGLAKTQYFGPGTRLLVL.